The 19 T cell receptor beta chains below come from one sample, sequenced in a study of vaccination and CD4 T cells after COVID-19. Sequencing of DNA taken from cultured CD4+ T cells relied on the Oncomine TCR Beta short-read assay. TCRdb recomputed calls from the PCR reads with MiXCR, one row per CDR3 protein. The sample lists 2,600 or so distinct CDR3 sequences; 25% to 30% were seen once. Antigens for these TCRs are unknown. Treatment indicated: approximately 9-day PBMC culture with coronavirus spike peptide pools or control peptides (ViraFEST assay). Sequences were derived from CD4+ T cells from blood, cultured in vitro, sampled after SARS-CoV-2 vaccination. Receptors were obtained from a human donor who had recovered from COVID-19.

This clonotype was seen a few times. The genes are TRBV7-9 and TRBJ2-7; no clear D. Deletions cut 6 bases from V and 3 bases from J, with 12 bases between. The CDR3 covers 13 residues. CDR1 is SEHNR, CDR2 FQNEAQ, per germline (reference sequence). The CDR3 protein is CASRKYDGYEQYF. The CDR3 region has the DNA TGTGCCAGCAGGAAATACGACGGCTACGAGCAGTACTTC. The variable domain in full, with the rest retrieved from reference TRBV7-9 and TRBJ2-7, is DTGVSQNPRHKITKRGQNVTFRCDPISEHNRLYWYRQTLGQGPEFLTYFQNEAQLEKSRLLSDRFSAERPKGSFSTLEIQRTEQGDSAMYLCASRKYDGYEQYFGPGTRLTVT.

This chain uses TRBV12-3 or TRBV12-4 with TRBJ1-1; no definite D call. There are 12 residues in the CDR3. V shed 5 bases and J shed 3 bases, with 7 bases lying between them. The CDR3 DNA follows: TGTGCCAGCAGTGACCGATACACTGAAGCTTTCTTT. It yields the protein CASSDRYTEAFF.

The chain combines TRBV29-1 with TRBJ2-7, with 9 bases identical to TRBD1. V dropped 3 bases and J dropped 3; count of bases not matched to a gene: 6. The CDR3 is made up of 14 amino acids. CDR1 and CDR2 from the germline V gene are SQVTM and ANQGSEA. The CDR3 spells CSVETTGGFYEQYF. The CDR3 bases are TGCAGCGTTGAGACGACAGGGGGGTTCTACGAGCAGTACTTC.

This clonotype was seen a handful of times. The gene calls are TRBV6-2 or TRBV6-3 and TRBJ2-7; D possibly corresponds to TRBD2 (6 bases). The germline V and J ends were trimmed by 6 bases and 2 bases, with 14 bases remaining between them. Germline lookup yields CDR1 MNHEY and CDR2 SVGEGT. This CDR3 is built from 14 residues. CDR3 DNA sequence: TGTGCCAGCAGGCCCACTGGCGGGGCCTACGAGCAGTACTTC. It translates to CASRPTGGAYEQYF.

This clonotype was detected only a few times. The chain combines TRBV18 with TRBJ1-1; D is uncertain. V gave up 1 base and J gave up 2 bases, with 8 bases separating them. In germline, CDR1 is KGHSH, CDR2 LQKENI. The CDR3 consists of 14 residues. The CDR3 nucleotides read TGTGCCAGCTCACCACTTGTGGGTAACACTGAAGCTTTCTTT. Translation: CASSPLVGNTEAFF.

This clonotype was counted only a few times. The chain has TRBV20-1 and TRBJ1-6; TRBD1 matches at 9 bases. The CDR3 sequence is 17 residues long. Unmatched junction bases numbered 10, after V lost 0 bases and J lost 7 bases. Germline CDR1 DFQATT, CDR2 SNEGSKA (reference sequence). The CDR3 loop is CSARDGTGQGSNSPLHF. CDR3 DNA: TGCAGTGCTAGAGATGGGACGGGACAGGGTAGCAATTCACCCCTCCACTTT.

By its share, this clonotype is medium-sized. This sequence joins TRBV6-1 and TRBJ2-7; D gene ambiguous. Trimming left V 4 bases short and J 0 bases short, with 4 bases between. CDR1 and CDR2 (germline): MNHNS, SASEGT. This CDR3 contains 12 residues. The CDR3 is CASSGNSYEQYF. CDR3 bases: TGTGCCAGCAGTGGGAACTCCTACGAGCAGTACTTC.

This chain uses TRBV5-5 with TRBJ2-5; 7 bases are shared with TRBD2. The CDR3 loop spans 13 amino acids. The ends lost 3 bases at V and 5 bases at J; junction bases unmatched: 4. In germline, CDR1 is SGHKS, CDR2 YYEKEE (reference sequence). CDR3 in DNA: TGTGCCAGCAGCTCCTTCGGGGGGGAGACCCAGTACTTC. It specifies CASSSFGGETQYF.

This clonotype was recorded a few times. The chain couples TRBV11-3 to TRBJ2-7; D unclear. Trimming cost V 4 bases and J 1 base, with 8 bases left between them. CDR3 length: 13 amino acids. Germline V gene lookup returns CDR1 SGHNT and CDR2 YENEEA. The CDR3 DNA follows: TGTGCCAGCAGCTCCGGCCCGTCCTACGAGCAGTACTTC. This gives the protein CASSSGPSYEQYF.

In its sample, this clonotype ranks as medium-sized. V is TRBV10-1 and J is TRBJ1-5; D remains ambiguous. V was cut by 1 base and J by 5 bases, with 6 bases left in between. The CDR3 is 13 amino acids. Germline CDR1 is WNHNN and CDR2 is SYGVQD (reference sequence). The CDR3 coding sequence is TGCGCCAGCAGTGAGTTTGGAGATCAGCCCCAGCATTTT. As protein: CASSEFGDQPQHF.

The chain carries TRBV19 and TRBJ2-1; D uncertain. Germline V gene data show CDR1 as LNHDA and CDR2 as SQIVND (reference sequence). Trimming took off 11 bases at V and 11 bases at J, with 19 bases between the two ends. The CDR3 length is 12 residues. CDR3 DNA sequence: TGTGCCGGTAAGGCCCCCCCAGCGCAGCAGTTCTTC. Translation gives CAGKAPPAQQFF.

The rearrangement joins TRBV19 to TRBJ1-5; D perhaps matches TRBD1 (5 bases). Trimming removed 2 bases from V and 7 bases from J, with 9 bases in between. This CDR3 has 13 amino acids. Germline CDR1 is LNHDA and CDR2 is SQIVND (reference sequence). The DNA of the CDR3 is TGTGCCAGTAGTATAAGCAGGGACCAGCCCCAGCATTTT. This encodes CASSISRDQPQHF.

This clonotype is deemed medium-sized (0.01 to 0.1%). The chain uses TRBV7-9 and TRBJ2-7; 7 positions agree with TRBD1. Germline lookup yields CDR1 SEHNR and CDR2 FQNEAQ (reference sequence). CDR3 length: 13 residues. Losses at the gene ends were 5 bases for V and 6 bases for J; bases not matched to a gene: 7. CDR3 nucleotide sequence: TGTGCCAGCAGCGACCGAACAGGGGCCGAGCAGTACTTC. It translates to CASSDRTGAEQYF. Complete variable domain (other parts from reference TRBV7-9 and TRBJ2-7): DTGVSQNPRHKITKRGQNVTFRCDPISEHNRLYWYRQTLGQGPEFLTYFQNEAQLEKSRLLSDRFSAERPKGSFSTLEIQRTEQGDSAMYLCASSDRTGAEQYFGPGTRLTVT.

The chain uses TRBV10-3 and TRBJ1-1; 7 bases line up with TRBD1. This CDR3 contains 11 residues. After removal of 0 bases from V and 11 bases from J, the junction contained 0 bases not matched to a gene. Germline V gene lookup returns CDR1 ENHRY and CDR2 SYGVKD. The CDR3 DNA reads as TGTGCCATCAGTGAGTCGACAGGGGCTTTCTTT. Translation gives CAISESTGAFF.

The CDR3 reads CASSPIGNTEAFF. The CDR3 nucleotides read TGTGCCAGCAGCCCCATCGGGAACACTGAAGCTTTCTTT. This chain uses TRBV7-3 with TRBJ1-1; no definite D call. The V end lost 5 bases, the J end lost 1 base, and 8 bases lay between the germline ends. This CDR3 has 13 amino acids. CDR1 and CDR2 from the germline V gene are SGHTA and FQGTGA.

The V and J genes are TRBV6-2 or TRBV6-3 and TRBJ2-7; 9 bases agree with TRBD1. The length of the CDR3 is 16 residues. CDR1 and CDR2 (germline): MNHEY, SVGEGT. V dropped 0 bases and J dropped 2; count of bases not matched to a gene: 5. CDR3 residues: CASSYSGTGSPYEQYF. The CDR3, as DNA: TGTGCCAGCAGTTACTCCGGGACAGGGTCCCCCTACGAGCAGTACTTC.

This clonotype was found a few times. This chain joins TRBV19 and TRBJ2-5; perhaps TRBD2 as D (6 bases). V was shortened by 4 bases and J by 7 bases, with 13 bases between the two germline ends. Per germline, CDR1 LNHDA and CDR2 SQIVND (reference sequence). This CDR3 spans 13 amino acids. This CDR3 is CASSTGTYGTQYF. CDR3 in DNA: TGTGCCAGTAGTACCGGGACTTATGGGACCCAGTACTTC.

The J gene is TRBJ2-3, the V gene TRBV28, with no clear D. This CDR3 has 14 amino acids. Trimming left V 4 bases short and J 11 bases short, with 19 bases between. The V gene's germline CDR1 is MDHEN and CDR2 SYDVKM. The CDR3, as DNA: TGTGCCAGCAGTTCCCTATACCTGTCCCGAGAGCAGTATTTT. Protein: CASSSLYLSREQYF.

This rearrangement joins TRBV6-5 to TRBJ2-7; 8 nucleotides match TRBD1. The CDR3 is 14 amino acids. From germline, CDR1 is MNHEY and CDR2 SVGAGI. V was clipped by 4 bases and J by 2 bases; unmatched bases: 4. The CDR3 DNA reads TGTGCCAGCAGTTTAGAGACAGGGGCCTACGAGCAGTACTTC. Its translation is CASSLETGAYEQYF.